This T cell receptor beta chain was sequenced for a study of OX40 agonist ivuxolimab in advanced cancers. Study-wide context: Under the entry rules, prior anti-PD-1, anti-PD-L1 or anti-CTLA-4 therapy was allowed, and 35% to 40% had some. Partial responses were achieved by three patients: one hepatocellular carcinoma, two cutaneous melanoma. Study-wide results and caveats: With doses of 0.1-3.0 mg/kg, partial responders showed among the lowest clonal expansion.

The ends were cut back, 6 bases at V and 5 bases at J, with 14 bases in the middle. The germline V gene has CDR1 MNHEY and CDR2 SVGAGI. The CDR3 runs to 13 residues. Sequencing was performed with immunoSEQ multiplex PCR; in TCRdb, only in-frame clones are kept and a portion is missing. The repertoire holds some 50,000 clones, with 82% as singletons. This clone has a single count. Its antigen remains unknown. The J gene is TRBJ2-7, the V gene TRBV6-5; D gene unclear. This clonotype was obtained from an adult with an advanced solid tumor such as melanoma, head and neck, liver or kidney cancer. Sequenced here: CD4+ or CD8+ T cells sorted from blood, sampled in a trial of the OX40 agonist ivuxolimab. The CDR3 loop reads CASRAPSTHEQYF. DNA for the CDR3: TGTGCCAGCAGAGCACCTAGTACCCACGAGCAGTACTTC.